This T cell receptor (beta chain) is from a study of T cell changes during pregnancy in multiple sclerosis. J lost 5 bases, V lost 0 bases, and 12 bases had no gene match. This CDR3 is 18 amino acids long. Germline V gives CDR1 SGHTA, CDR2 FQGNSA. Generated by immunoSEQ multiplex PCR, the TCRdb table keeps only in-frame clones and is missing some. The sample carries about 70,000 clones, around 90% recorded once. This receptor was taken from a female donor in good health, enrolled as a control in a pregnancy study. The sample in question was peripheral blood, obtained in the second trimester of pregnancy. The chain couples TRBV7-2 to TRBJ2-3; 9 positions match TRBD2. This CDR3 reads CASSLAVSGGADRDTQYF. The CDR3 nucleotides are TGTGCCAGCAGCTTAGCTGTTAGCGGGGGCGCCGACAGAGATACGCAGTATTTT.